A selection of T cell receptor beta chains follows, all from one sample in a study of T cell responses to AZD1222 COVID-19 vaccine. Produced via immunoSEQ multiplex PCR; TCRdb's table is partial and in-frame only. This table holds 140,000 to 150,000 clones, roughly 80% found once. The specimen comprised peripheral blood, sampled on day 0 of MenACWY control vaccination. These receptors all come from an adult in good health. The CDR3 runs from the conserved cysteine through the conserved F or W. Each record gives: J gene, clone size, D gene, V gene, CDR3 length, CDR3 protein, CDR3 DNA. A D gene is named only where the DNA matches it firmly. Clone sizes are given selectively: once, few, many, or a class where the clone is expanded.

TRBJ1-2 | . | . | TRBV4-2 | 13 | CASSQEGGYGYTF | TGTGCCAGCAGCCAAGAGGGAGGGTATGGCTACACCTTC
TRBJ1-2 | few | TRBD1 | TRBV11-2 | 14 | CASSPQGGVYGYTF | TGTGCCAGCAGCCCACAGGGGGGGGTCTATGGCTACACCTTC
TRBJ2-2 | . | . | TRBV5-4 | 17 | CASSRTRTGRGPGELFF | TGTGCCAGCAGCCGAACCCGGACAGGGAGGGGACCCGGGGAGCTGTTTTTT
TRBJ1-1 | . | . | TRBV18 | 15 | CASSPPLAPNTEAFF | TGTGCCAGCTCACCACCTCTGGCACCTAACACTGAAGCTTTCTTT
TRBJ1-1 | . | . | TRBV5-4 | 14 | CASSLGGDRGKAFF | TGTGCCAGCAGCTTGGGGGGAGATAGAGGAAAAGCTTTCTTT
TRBJ2-3 | . | TRBD1 | TRBV5-1 | 14 | CASSLGQGAYTQYF | TGCGCCAGCAGCTTGGGTCAGGGGGCATATACGCAGTATTTT
TRBJ1-3 | . | . | TRBV13 | 16 | CASSTLTRNYRYTIYF | TGTGCCAGCAGCACCCTTACAAGAAATTATCGATACACCATATATTTT
TRBJ1-4 | . | . | TRBV7-9 | 13 | CASSLEELGKLFF | TGTGCCAGCAGCTTAGAGGAGTTGGGAAAACTGTTTTTT
TRBJ2-7 | . | TRBD1 | TRBV5-1 | 14 | CASRSGQGLYEQYF | TGCGCCAGCAGATCAGGACAGGGGCTCTACGAGCAGTACTTC
TRBJ2-2 | . | . | TRBV14 | 13 | CASSPQTTGELFF | TGTGCCAGCAGCCCCCAGACCACCGGGGAGCTGTTTTTT
TRBJ2-7 | . | TRBD1 | TRBV6-6 | 13 | CASKPGQGYEQYF | TGTGCCAGCAAACCGGGACAGGGCTACGAGCAGTACTTC
TRBJ2-3 | . | TRBD1 | TRBV28 | 15 | CASSTRGTGTDTQYF | TGTGCCAGCAGTACCAGGGGGACCGGCACAGATACGCAGTATTTT
TRBJ1-5 | . | . | TRBV28 | 17 | CASSSVTGGRLEQPQHF | TGTGCCAGCAGTTCGGTGACTGGAGGACGGCTGGAGCAGCCCCAGCATTTT
TRBJ2-1 | . | TRBD2 | TRBV24-1 | 17 | CATSDAPSGGPLNEQFF | TGTGCCACCAGTGATGCACCTAGCGGGGGGCCATTAAATGAGCAGTTCTTC
TRBJ1-1 | . | . | TRBV30 | 14 | CAWTPKSRGTEAFF | TGTGCCTGGACCCCTAAAAGCCGGGGCACTGAAGCTTTCTTT
TRBJ1-5 | . | TRBD1 | TRBV6-5 | 15 | CASSRGQGGSQPQHF | TGTGCCAGCAGCCGCGGACAGGGCGGTAGTCAGCCCCAGCATTTT
TRBJ1-4 | . | . | TRBV7-9 | 15 | CASSPRLLEGEKLFF | TGTGCCAGCAGCCCCCGCCTTTTGGAAGGAGAAAAACTGTTTTTT
TRBJ2-6 | . | . | TRBV4-2 | 20 | CASSQVGFAAGAPGANVLTF | TGTGCCAGCAGCCAAGTGGGTTTCGCGGCAGGGGCGCCTGGGGCCAACGTCCTGACTTTC
TRBJ1-5 | . | . | TRBV28 | 15 | CASSLSGSYNQPQHF | TGTGCCAGCAGTTTATCCGGGTCTTACAATCAGCCCCAGCATTTT
TRBJ2-7 | . | . | TRBV6-5 | 16 | CASSFDRRGATYEQYF | TGTGCCAGCAGTTTCGACCGGCGTGGGGCAACCTACGAGCAGTACTTC
TRBJ2-1 | . | TRBD2 | TRBV9 | 17 | CASSVAGGSGGANEQFF | TGTGCCAGCAGCGTAGCGGGAGGTAGCGGGGGGGCCAATGAGCAGTTCTTC
TRBJ1-2 | . | . | TRBV27 | 14 | CASSLSRGGYGYTF | TGTGCCAGCAGTTTATCAAGGGGCGGGTATGGCTACACCTTC
TRBJ2-7 | few | . | TRBV19 | 13 | CASSSLPGYEQYF | TGTGCCAGTAGTAGCCTCCCGGGCTACGAGCAGTACTTC
TRBJ1-5 | . | . | TRBV16 | 16 | CASSQPSLASNQPQHF | TGTGCCAGCAGCCAACCGAGCCTTGCTAGCAATCAGCCCCAGCATTTT
TRBJ2-1 | . | . | TRBV7-9 | 15 | CASTQGGSLDNEQFF | TGTGCCAGCACCCAGGGTGGATCGTTAGACAATGAGCAGTTCTTC
TRBJ2-1 | . | TRBD2 | TRBV4-2 | 17 | CASSPTSSGGTYNEQFF | TGTGCCAGCAGCCCAACCTCAAGCGGGGGGACCTACAATGAGCAGTTCTTC
TRBJ1-3 | . | . | TRBV7-2 | 14 | CASSLGPSGNTIYF | TGTGCCAGCAGCTTAGGCCCCTCTGGAAACACCATATATTTT
TRBJ2-3 | . | . | TRBV4-1 | 15 | CASSQFFGPTDTQYF | TGCGCCAGCAGCCAATTCTTCGGACCAACAGATACGCAGTATTTT
TRBJ2-5 | . | . | TRBV20-1 | 15 | CSASMGGVRWGTQYF | TGCAGTGCTAGTATGGGGGGCGTCCGCTGGGGGACCCAGTACTTC
TRBJ2-3 | . | . | TRBV7-3 | 13 | CASSRDYTDTQYF | TGTGCCAGCAGCAGGGATTACACAGATACGCAGTATTTT
TRBJ1-5 | . | TRBD1 | TRBV2 | 16 | CASSAQGARSNQPQHF | TGTGCCAGCAGTGCACAGGGGGCGAGGAGCAATCAGCCCCAGCATTTT
TRBJ2-3 | . | . | TRBV5-8 | 14 | CASTQGWGTDTQYF | TGTGCCAGCACGCAGGGTTGGGGCACAGATACGCAGTATTTT
TRBJ1-1 | . | TRBD1 | TRBV6-5 | 14 | CASNRQGVNTEAFF | TGTGCCAGCAACCGACAGGGGGTCAACACTGAAGCTTTCTTT
TRBJ2-5 | . | . | TRBV7-9 | 15 | CASSLGASAPGTQYF | TGTGCCAGCAGCCTAGGTGCGAGTGCCCCCGGGACCCAGTACTTC
TRBJ1-3 | . | . | TRBV2 | 13 | CASTVYSGNTIYF | TGTGCCAGCACAGTCTACTCTGGAAACACCATATATTTT
TRBJ1-1 | . | TRBD1 | TRBV5-4 | 18 | CASSLKALPQGANTEAFF | TGTGCCAGCAGCTTGAAGGCGCTACCACAGGGGGCGAACACTGAAGCTTTCTTT
TRBJ2-7 | . | TRBD1 | TRBV5-5 | 14 | CASSFYTGGGEQYF | TGTGCCAGCAGCTTCTATACAGGGGGCGGAGAGCAGTACTTC
TRBJ2-1 | . | TRBD2 | TRBV24-1 | 14 | CATSHRAGGNEQFF | TGTGCCACCAGTCACCGAGCGGGGGGAAATGAGCAGTTCTTC
TRBJ2-3 | . | . | TRBV6-5 | 14 | CASTHGGGRAAQYF | TGTGCCAGCACCCACGGGGGAGGCAGGGCCGCGCAGTATTTT
TRBJ1-5 | . | . | TRBV4-1 | 16 | CASSSRRGDSNQPQHF | TGCGCCAGCAGCTCCCGGAGGGGAGATAGCAATCAGCCCCAGCATTTT
TRBJ1-6 | . | . | TRBV6-1 | 15 | CASSEDGQTNSPLHF | TGTGCCAGCAGTGAAGATGGACAGACGAATTCACCCCTCCACTTT
TRBJ1-2 | . | . | TRBV6-1 | 14 | CASSEGQVTYGYTF | TGTGCCAGCAGTGAAGGGCAGGTCACCTATGGCTACACCTTC
TRBJ2-3 | . | TRBD2 | TRBV27 | 15 | CASSGAGVSTDTQYF | TGTGCCAGCAGTGGAGCGGGGGTGAGCACAGATACGCAGTATTTT
TRBJ2-1 | . | . | TRBV28 | 16 | CASSSYLRASYNEQFF | TGTGCCAGCAGTTCTTACCTTAGAGCCTCCTACAATGAGCAGTTCTTC
TRBJ1-1 | . | TRBD1 | TRBV25-1 | 15 | CASSPRAGGHTEAFF | TGTGCCAGCAGTCCCCGGGCAGGGGGCCACACTGAAGCTTTCTTT
TRBJ1-5 | . | . | TRBV5-1 | 14 | CASSRSGGNQPQHF | TGCGCCAGCAGTAGGAGCGGGGGCAATCAGCCCCAGCATTTT
TRBJ1-4 | . | TRBD1 | TRBV7-9 | 15 | CASSKDRAGSEKLFF | TGTGCCAGCAGCAAGGACAGGGCCGGATCGGAAAAACTGTTTTTT
TRBJ1-6 | . | TRBD1 | TRBV19 | 13 | CASTRDSYSPLHF | TGTGCCAGTACCCGGGACAGTTATTCACCCCTCCACTTT
TRBJ2-7 | . | . | TRBV4-2 | 15 | CASSQGGGLGYEQYF | TGTGCCAGCAGCCAGGGGGGCGGGCTGGGCTACGAGCAGTACTTC
TRBJ2-5 | . | TRBD2 | TRBV5-1 | 13 | CASSLVGGRAQYF | TGCGCCAGCAGCTTGGTGGGGGGGAGAGCCCAGTACTTC
TRBJ1-2 | . | . | TRBV5-1 | 13 | CASSGRPAEGYTF | TGCGCCAGCAGCGGACGGCCAGCGGAGGGCTACACCTTC
TRBJ2-3 | . | TRBD1 | TRBV28 | 13 | CATYITGADTQYF | TGTGCCACCTATATAACAGGGGCAGATACGCAGTATTTT
TRBJ1-2 | . | TRBD1 | TRBV5-1 | 14 | CASGGQAPFYGYTF | TGCGCCAGCGGGGGACAGGCCCCCTTCTATGGCTACACCTTC